This passage covers 2 T cell receptor beta chains from one sample sequenced in a study of blood T cell repertoires in COVID-19. Method: immunoSEQ multiplex PCR; TCRdb's copy keeps in-frame clones and lacks some. The table shows 110,000 to 150,000 clones, with about 86% occurring only once. The sequenced sample consisted of peripheral blood. These receptors came from a woman aged 55-70 years with acute or convalescent COVID-19.

The chain uses TRBV18 and TRBJ1-1, with D unclear. There are 12 residues in the CDR3. The V and J ends lost 2 bases and 7 bases respectively, with 8 bases between them. The germline V gene has CDR1 KGHSH and CDR2 LQKENI. CDR3 in amino acids: CASSPSVGEAFF. In nucleotides, the CDR3 is TGTGCCAGCTCACCATCTGTCGGTGAAGCTTTCTTT.

The genes are TRBV4-2 and TRBJ1-1, with TRBD1 identical over 8 bases. With 1 base clipped from V and 3 bases from J, the junction kept 4 bases outside the gene matches. Germline V lookup: CDR1 LGHNA, CDR2 YNFKEQ. The CDR3 covers 15 residues. The CDR3 nucleotides read TGTGCCAGCAGCCAAGTAATGGACAGGGACACTGAAGCTTTCTTT. Translated, it gives CASSQVMDRDTEAFF.